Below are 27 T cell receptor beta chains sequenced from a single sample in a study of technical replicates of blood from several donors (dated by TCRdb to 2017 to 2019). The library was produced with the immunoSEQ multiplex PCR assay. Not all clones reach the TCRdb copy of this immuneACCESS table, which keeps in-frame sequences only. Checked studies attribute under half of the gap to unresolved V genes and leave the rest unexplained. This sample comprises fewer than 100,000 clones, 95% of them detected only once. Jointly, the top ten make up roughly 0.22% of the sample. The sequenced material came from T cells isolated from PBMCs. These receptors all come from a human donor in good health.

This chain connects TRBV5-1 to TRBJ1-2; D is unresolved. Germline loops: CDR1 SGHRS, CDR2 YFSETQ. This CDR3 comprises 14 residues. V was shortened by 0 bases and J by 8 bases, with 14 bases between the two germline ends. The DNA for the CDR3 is TGCGCCAGCAGCTTGGCTTGGGCGGAGGACGGCTACACCTTC. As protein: CASSLAWAEDGYTF.

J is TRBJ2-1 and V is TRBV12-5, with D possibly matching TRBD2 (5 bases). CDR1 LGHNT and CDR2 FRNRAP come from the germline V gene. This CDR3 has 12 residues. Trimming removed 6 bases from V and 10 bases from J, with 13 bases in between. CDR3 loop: CASGSGFMEQFF. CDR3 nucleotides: TGTGCTAGTGGCTCGGGGTTTATGGAGCAGTTCTTC.

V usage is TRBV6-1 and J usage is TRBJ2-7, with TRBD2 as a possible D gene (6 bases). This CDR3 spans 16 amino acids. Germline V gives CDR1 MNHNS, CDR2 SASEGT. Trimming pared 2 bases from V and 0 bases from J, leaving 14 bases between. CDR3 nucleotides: TGTGCCAGCAGTGAAATGGCTAGCGTGAGCTCCTACGAGCAGTACTTC. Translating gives CASSEMASVSSYEQYF.

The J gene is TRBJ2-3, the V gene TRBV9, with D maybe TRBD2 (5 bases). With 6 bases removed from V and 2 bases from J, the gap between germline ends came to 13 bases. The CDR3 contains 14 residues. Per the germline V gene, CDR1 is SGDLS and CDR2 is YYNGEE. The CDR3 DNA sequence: TGTGCCAGCAAAGTAGACTACTCCACAGATACGCAGTATTTT. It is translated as CASKVDYSTDTQYF.

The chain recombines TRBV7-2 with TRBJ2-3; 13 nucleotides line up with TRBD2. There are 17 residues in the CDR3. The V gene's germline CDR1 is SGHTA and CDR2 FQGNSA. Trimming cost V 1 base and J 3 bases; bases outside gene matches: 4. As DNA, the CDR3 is TGTGCCAGCAGCTTAGTACTAGCGGGGGGGGTGACAGATACGCAGTATTTT. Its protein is CASSLVLAGGVTDTQYF.

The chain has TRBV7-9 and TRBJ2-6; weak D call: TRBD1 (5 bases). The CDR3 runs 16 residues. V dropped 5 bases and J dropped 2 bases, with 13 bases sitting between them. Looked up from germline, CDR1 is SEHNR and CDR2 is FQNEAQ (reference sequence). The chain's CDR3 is CASSPRKQAGANVLTF. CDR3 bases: TGTGCCAGCAGCCCCCGCAAACAGGCTGGGGCCAACGTCCTGACTTTC.

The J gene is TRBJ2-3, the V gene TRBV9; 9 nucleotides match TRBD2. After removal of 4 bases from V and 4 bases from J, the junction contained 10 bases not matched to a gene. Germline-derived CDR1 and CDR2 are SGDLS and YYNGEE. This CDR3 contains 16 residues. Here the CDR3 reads CASSTLRGGAADTQYF. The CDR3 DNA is TGTGCCAGCAGCACCCTTCGCGGGGGGGCAGCAGATACGCAGTATTTT.

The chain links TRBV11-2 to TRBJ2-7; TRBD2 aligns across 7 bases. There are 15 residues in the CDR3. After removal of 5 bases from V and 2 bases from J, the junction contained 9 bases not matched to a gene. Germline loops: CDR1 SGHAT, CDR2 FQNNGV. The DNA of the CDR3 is TGTGCCAGCAGCCCGGCGCGGGGGTCCACCTACGAGCAGTACTTC. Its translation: CASSPARGSTYEQYF. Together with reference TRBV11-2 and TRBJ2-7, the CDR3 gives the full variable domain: EAGVAQSPRYKIIEKRQSVAFWCNPISGHATLYWYQQILGQGPKLLIQFQNNGVVDDSQLPKDRFSAERLKGVDSTLKIQPAKLEDSAVYLCASSPARGSTYEQYFGPGTRLTVT.

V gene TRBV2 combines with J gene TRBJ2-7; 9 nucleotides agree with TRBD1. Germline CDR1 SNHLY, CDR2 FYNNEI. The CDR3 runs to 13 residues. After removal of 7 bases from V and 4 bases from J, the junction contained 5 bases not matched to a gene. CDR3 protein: CASMSGQGYEQYF. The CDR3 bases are TGTGCCAGCATGTCGGGACAGGGATACGAGCAGTACTTC.

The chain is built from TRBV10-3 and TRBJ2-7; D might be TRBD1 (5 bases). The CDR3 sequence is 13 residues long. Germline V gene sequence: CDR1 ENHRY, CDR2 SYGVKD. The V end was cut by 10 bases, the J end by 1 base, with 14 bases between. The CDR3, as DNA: TGTGCCAGTCTCGGATCAGGGTCCTACGAGCAGTACTTC. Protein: CASLGSGSYEQYF.

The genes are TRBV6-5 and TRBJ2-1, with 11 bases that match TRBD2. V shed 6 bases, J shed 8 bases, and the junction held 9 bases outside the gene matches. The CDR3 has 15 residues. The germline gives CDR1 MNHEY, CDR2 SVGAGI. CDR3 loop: CASRPVSGGAHEQFF. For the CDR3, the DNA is TGTGCCAGCAGACCCGTTAGCGGGGGGGCCCATGAGCAGTTCTTC.

CDR3 amino acids: CASTPMGQGNTGELFF. CDR3 nucleotide sequence: TGCGCCAGCACCCCCATGGGACAGGGGAACACCGGGGAGCTGTTTTTT. This sequence joins TRBV5-1 and TRBJ2-2; TRBD1 matches 9 bases. The CDR3 loop spans 16 amino acids. Per the germline V gene, CDR1 is SGHRS and CDR2 is YFSETQ. V was pared by 6 bases and J by 1 base, with 7 bases of the junction left unmatched.

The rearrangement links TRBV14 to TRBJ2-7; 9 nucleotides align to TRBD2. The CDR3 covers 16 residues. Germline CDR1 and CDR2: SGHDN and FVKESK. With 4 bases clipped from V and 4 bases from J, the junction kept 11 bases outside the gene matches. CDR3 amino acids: CASSRYISGGGYEQYF. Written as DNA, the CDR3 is TGTGCCAGCAGCCGATACATTAGCGGGGGCGGGTACGAGCAGTACTTC. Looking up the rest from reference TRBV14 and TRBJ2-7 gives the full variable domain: EAGVTQFPSHSVIEKGQTVTLRCDPISGHDNLYWYRRVMGKEIKFLLHFVKESKQDESGMPNNRFLAERTGGTYSTLKVQPAELEDSGVYFCASSRYISGGGYEQYFGPGTRLTVT.

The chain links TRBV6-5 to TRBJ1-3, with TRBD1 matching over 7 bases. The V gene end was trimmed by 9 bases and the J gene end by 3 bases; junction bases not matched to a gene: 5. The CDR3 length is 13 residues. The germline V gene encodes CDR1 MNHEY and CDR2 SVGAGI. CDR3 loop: CASRQGNGNTIYF. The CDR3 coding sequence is TGTGCCAGTCGACAGGGCAATGGAAACACCATATATTTT.

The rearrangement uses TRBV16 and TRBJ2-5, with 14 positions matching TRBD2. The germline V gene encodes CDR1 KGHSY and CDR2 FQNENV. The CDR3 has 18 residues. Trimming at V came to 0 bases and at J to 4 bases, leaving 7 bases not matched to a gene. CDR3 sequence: CASSQSGLAGVAPETQYF. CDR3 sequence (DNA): TGTGCCAGCAGCCAATCGGGACTAGCGGGGGTAGCTCCAGAGACCCAGTACTTC. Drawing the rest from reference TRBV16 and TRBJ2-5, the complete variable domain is GEEVAQTPKHLVRGEGQKAKLYCAPIKGHSYVFWYQQVLKNEFKFLISFQNENVFDETGMPKERFSAKCLPNSPCSLEIQATKLEDSAVYFCASSQSGLAGVAPETQYFGPGTRLLVL.

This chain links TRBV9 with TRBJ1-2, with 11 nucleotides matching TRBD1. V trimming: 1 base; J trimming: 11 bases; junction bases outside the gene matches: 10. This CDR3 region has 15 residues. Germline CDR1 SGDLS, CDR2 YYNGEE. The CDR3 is CASSVTWTGGAPYTF. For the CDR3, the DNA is TGTGCCAGCAGCGTAACCTGGACAGGGGGCGCCCCTTACACCTTC. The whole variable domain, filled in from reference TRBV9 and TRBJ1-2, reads DSGVTQTPKHLITATGQRVTLRCSPRSGDLSVYWYQQSLDQGLQFLIQYYNGEERAKGNILERFSAQQFPDLHSELNLSSLELGDSALYFCASSVTWTGGAPYTFGSGTRLTVV.

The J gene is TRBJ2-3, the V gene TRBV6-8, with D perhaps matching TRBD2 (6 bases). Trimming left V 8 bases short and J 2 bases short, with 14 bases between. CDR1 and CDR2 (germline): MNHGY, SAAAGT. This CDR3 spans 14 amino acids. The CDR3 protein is CASSDYPLTDTQYF. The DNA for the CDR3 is TGTGCCAGCTCGGACTACCCGCTCACAGATACGCAGTATTTT.

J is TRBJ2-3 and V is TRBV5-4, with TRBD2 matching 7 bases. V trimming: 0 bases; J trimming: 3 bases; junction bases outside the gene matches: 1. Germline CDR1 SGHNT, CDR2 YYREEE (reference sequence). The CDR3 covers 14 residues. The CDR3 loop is CASSLGGGTDTQYF. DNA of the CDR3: TGTGCCAGCAGCTTGGGGGGAGGGACAGATACGCAGTATTTT.

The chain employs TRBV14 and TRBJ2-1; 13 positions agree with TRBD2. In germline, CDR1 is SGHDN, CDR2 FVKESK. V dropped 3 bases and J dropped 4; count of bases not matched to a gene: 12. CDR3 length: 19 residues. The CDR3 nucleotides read TGTGCCAGCAGCCAGGGGACTAGCGGGACCCAAACTAATTACAATGAGCAGTTCTTC. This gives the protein CASSQGTSGTQTNYNEQFF. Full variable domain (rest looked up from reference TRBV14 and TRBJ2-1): EAGVTQFPSHSVIEKGQTVTLRCDPISGHDNLYWYRRVMGKEIKFLLHFVKESKQDESGMPNNRFLAERTGGTYSTLKVQPAELEDSGVYFCASSQGTSGTQTNYNEQFFGPGTRLTVL.

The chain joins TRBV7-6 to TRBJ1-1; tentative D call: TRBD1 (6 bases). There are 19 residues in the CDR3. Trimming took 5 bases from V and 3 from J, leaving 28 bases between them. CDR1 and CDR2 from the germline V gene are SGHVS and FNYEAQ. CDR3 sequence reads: CASSPTMNIQGWEHTEAFF. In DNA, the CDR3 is TGTGCCAGCAGCCCTACAATGAATATACAGGGATGGGAGCACACTGAAGCTTTCTTT.

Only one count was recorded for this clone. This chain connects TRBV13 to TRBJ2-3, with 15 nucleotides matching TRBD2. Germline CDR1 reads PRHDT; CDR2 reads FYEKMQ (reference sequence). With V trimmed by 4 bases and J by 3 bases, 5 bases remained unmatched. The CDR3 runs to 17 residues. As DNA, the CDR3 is TGTGCCAGCAGCTCGGGACTAGCGGGAGGTTCAACAGATACGCAGTATTTT. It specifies CASSSGLAGGSTDTQYF.

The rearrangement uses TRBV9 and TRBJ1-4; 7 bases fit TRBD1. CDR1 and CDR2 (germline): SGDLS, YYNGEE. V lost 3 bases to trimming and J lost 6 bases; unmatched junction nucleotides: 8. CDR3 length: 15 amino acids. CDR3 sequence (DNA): TGTGCCAGCAGCGCCGGACAGGAGGGGGATGAAAAACTGTTTTTT. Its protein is CASSAGQEGDEKLFF.

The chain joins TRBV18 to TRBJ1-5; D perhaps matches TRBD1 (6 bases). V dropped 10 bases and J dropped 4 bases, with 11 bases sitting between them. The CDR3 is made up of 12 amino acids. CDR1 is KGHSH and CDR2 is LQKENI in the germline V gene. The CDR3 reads CANERGNQPQHF. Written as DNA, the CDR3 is TGTGCCAATGAGAGGGGGAATCAGCCCCAGCATTTT.

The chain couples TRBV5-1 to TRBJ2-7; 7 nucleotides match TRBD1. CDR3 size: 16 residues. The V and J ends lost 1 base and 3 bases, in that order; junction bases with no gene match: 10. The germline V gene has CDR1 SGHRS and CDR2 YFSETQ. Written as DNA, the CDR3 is TGCGCCAGCAGCTTGTTTGCCTATCGACAGGGCTACGAGCAGTACTTC. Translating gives CASSLFAYRQGYEQYF.

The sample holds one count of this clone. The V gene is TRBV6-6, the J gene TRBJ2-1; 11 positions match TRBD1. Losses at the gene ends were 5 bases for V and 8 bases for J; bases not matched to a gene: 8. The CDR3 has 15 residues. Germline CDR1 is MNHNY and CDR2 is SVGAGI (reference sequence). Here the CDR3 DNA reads TGTGCCAGCAGTCGAAGGGACAGGGGGAACGATGAGCAGTTCTTC. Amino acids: CASSRRDRGNDEQFF.

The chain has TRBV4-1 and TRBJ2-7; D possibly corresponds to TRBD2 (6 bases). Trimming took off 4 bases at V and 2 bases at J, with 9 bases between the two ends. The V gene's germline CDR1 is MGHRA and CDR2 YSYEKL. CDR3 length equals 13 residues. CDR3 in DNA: TGCGCCAGCAGCCGCGCGGGACCCTACGAGCAGTACTTC. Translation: CASSRAGPYEQYF.

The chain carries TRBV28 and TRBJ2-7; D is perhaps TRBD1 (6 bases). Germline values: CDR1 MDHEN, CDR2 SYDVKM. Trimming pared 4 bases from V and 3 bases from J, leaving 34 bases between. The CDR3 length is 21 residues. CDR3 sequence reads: CASSWNSKQGRGPGSDYEQYF. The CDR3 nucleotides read TGTGCCAGCAGTTGGAATTCCAAACAGGGTCGAGGACCGGGGTCCGACTACGAGCAGTACTTC. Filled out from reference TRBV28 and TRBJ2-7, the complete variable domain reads DVKVTQSSRYLVKRTGEKVFLECVQDMDHENMFWYRQDPGLGLRLIYFSYDVKMKEKGDIPEGYSVSREKKERFSLILESASTNQTSMYLCASSWNSKQGRGPGSDYEQYFGPGTRLTVT.